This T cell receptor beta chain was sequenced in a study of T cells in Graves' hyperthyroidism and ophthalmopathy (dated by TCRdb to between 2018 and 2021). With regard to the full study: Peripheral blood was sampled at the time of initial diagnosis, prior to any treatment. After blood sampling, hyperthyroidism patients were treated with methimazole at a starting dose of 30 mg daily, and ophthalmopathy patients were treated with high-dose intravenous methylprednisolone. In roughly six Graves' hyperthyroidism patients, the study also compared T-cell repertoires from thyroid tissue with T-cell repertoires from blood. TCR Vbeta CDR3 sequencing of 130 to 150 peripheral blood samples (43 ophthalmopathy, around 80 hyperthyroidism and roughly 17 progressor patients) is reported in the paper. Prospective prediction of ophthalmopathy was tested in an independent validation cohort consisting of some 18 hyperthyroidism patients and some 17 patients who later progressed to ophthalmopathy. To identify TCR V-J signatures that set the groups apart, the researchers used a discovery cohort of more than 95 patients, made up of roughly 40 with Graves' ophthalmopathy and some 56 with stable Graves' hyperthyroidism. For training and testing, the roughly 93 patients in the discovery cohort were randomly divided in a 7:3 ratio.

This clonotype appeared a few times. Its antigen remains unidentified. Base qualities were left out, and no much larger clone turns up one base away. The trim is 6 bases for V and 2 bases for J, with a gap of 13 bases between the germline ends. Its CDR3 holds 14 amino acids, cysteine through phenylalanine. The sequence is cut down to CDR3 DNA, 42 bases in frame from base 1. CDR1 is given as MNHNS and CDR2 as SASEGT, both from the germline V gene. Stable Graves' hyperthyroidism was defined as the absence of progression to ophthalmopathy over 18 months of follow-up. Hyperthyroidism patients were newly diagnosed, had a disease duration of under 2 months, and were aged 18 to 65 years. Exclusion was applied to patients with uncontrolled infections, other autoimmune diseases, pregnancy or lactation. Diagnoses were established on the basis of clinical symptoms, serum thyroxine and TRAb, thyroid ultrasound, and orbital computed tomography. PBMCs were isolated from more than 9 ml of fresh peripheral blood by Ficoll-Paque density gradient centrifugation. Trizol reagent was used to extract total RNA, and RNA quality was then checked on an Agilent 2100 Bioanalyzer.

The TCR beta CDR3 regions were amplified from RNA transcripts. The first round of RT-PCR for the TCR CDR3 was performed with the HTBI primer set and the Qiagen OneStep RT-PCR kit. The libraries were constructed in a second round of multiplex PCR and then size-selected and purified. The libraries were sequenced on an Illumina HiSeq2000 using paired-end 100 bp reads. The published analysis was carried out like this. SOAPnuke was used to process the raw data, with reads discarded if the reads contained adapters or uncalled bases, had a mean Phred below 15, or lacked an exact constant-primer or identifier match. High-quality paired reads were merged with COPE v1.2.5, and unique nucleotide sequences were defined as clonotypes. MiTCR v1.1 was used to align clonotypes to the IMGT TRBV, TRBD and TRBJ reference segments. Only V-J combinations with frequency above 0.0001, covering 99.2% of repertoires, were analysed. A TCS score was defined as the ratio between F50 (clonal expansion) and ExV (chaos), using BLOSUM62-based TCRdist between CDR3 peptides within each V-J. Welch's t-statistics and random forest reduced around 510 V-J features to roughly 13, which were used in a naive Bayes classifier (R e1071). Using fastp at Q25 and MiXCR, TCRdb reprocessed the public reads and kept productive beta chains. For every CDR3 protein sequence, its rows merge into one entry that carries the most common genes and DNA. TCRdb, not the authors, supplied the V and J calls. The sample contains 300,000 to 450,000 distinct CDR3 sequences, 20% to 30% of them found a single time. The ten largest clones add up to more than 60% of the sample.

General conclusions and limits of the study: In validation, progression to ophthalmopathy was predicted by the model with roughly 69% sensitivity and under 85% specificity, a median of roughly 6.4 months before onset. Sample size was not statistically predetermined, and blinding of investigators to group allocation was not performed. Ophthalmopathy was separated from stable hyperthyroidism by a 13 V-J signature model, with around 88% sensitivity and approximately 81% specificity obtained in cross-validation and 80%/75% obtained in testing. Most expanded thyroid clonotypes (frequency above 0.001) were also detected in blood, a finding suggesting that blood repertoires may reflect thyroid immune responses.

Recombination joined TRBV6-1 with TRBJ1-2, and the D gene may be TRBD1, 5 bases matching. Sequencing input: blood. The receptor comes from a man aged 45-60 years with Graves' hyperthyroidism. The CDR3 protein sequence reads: CASRNLRGNYGYTF. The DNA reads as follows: TGTGCCAGCAGGAATCTAAGGGGCAACTATGGCTACACCTTC.